Below are 13 T cell receptor beta chains sequenced from a single sample in a study of CD8+CD57+ T cells in acquired aplastic anemia. CDR3 and TCR beta VDJ profiling relied on genomic DNA as the template. One entry per CDR3 protein results from TCRdb running MiXCR on the reads. The sample has around 500,000 distinct CDR3 sequences, less than 35% seen once. Patients who underwent sequencing had shown CD8+CD57+ cell expansion by flow cytometry. Sample: sorted CD4+, CD8+, or CD8+CD57+ T cells (not recorded which) from PBMCs. The receptor set was obtained from a human donor with aplastic anemia.

This clonotype was recorded a few times. The V gene is TRBV9, the J gene TRBJ1-1, with D possibly matching TRBD1 (5 bases). V dropped 3 bases and J dropped 1 base, with 13 bases sitting between them. The CDR3 has 15 residues. From germline, CDR1 is SGDLS and CDR2 YYNGEE. Here the CDR3 reads CASSGNRWGNTEAFF. The DNA for the CDR3 is TGTGCCAGCAGCGGAAACAGGTGGGGGAACACTGAAGCTTTCTTT.

This clonotype has ten or more counts. The V call is TRBV29-1, the J call TRBJ2-1, with D possibly TRBD1 on 6 matching bases. V dropped 6 bases and J dropped 4 bases, with 10 bases sitting between them. Germline V gives CDR1 SQVTM, CDR2 ANQGSEA. The CDR3 runs 12 residues. Written as DNA, the CDR3 is TGCAGCGTAACCGGGACATACAATGAGCAGTTCTTC. This translates into CSVTGTYNEQFF.

This clonotype has at least ten counts. V gene TRBV29-1 combines with J gene TRBJ1-6; 10 bases fit TRBD1. CDR3 length equals 13 residues. V gave up 1 base and J gave up 13 bases; unmatched junction bases: 4. Germline values: CDR1 SQVTM, CDR2 ANQGSEA. CDR3 DNA sequence: TGCAGCGTTGAAGGGACAGGGGGGGGGCCCCTCCACTTT. It encodes CSVEGTGGGPLHF.

The chain links TRBV6-1 to TRBJ2-1; D is undetermined. Germline-derived CDR1 and CDR2 are MNHNS and SASEGT. This CDR3 has 14 amino acids. Trimming shortened V by 4 bases and J by 3 bases, and 10 bases separated the two germline ends. In nucleotides, the CDR3 is TGTGCCAGCAGTGTCGCACAGTTCTACAATGAGCAGTTCTTC. Amino acid sequence: CASSVAQFYNEQFF.

This clonotype came up many times. The chain joins TRBV7-2 to TRBJ1-1; no definite D call. The CDR3 spans 14 residues. The V and J ends lost 0 bases and 6 bases respectively, with 11 bases between them. The germline V gene encodes CDR1 SGHTA and CDR2 FQGNSA. The CDR3 nucleotides are TGTGCCAGCAGCTTAGCCCGCCCGAAACCTGAAGCTTTCTTT. Amino acids: CASSLARPKPEAFF.

V usage is TRBV29-1 and J usage is TRBJ2-5; the match to TRBD2 covers 7 bases. CDR1 is SQVTM and CDR2 is ANQGSEA in the germline V gene. This CDR3 contains 16 residues. The trim removed 0 bases at V and 4 bases at J, leaving 11 bases unmatched. The CDR3 loop reads CSVEERWGGVGETQYF. The CDR3 DNA is TGCAGCGTTGAAGAGAGGTGGGGGGGGGTGGGAGAGACCCAGTACTTC.

This clonotype was counted at least ten times. The V gene is TRBV14, the J gene TRBJ1-2; no clear D gene. V shed 0 bases and J shed 8 bases, with 13 bases lying between them. CDR3 length: 14 residues. Per germline, CDR1 SGHDN and CDR2 FVKESK. The CDR3 bases are TGTGCCAGCAGCCAAGATCTTAGGTCATGGGGCTACACCTTC. This encodes CASSQDLRSWGYTF.

This rearrangement joins TRBV7-2 to TRBJ2-7, with TRBD1 matching over 8 bases. The CDR3 length is 14 residues. Trimming cost V 5 bases and J 3 bases; bases outside gene matches: 6. Germline CDR1 and CDR2: SGHTA and FQGNSA. The CDR3 nucleotides are TGTGCCAGCAGCGGTTGGACAGGGTTCTACGAGCAGTACTTC. Its protein product is CASSGWTGFYEQYF. Based on the CDR3 plus reference TRBV7-2 and TRBJ2-7, the full variable domain is GAGVSQSPSNKVTEKGKDVELRCDPISGHTALYWYRQSLGQGLEFLIYFQGNSAPDKSGLPSDRFSAERTGGSVSTLTIQRTQQEDSAVYLCASSGWTGFYEQYFGPGTRLTVT.

This clonotype came up a few times. The rearrangement uses TRBV7-3 and TRBJ1-2; 7 positions match TRBD1. Germline-derived CDR1 and CDR2 are SGHTA and FQGTGA. With V trimmed by 4 bases and J by 3 bases, 5 bases remained unmatched. This CDR3 has 14 amino acids. The CDR3: CASSSGDRYYGYTF. For the CDR3, the DNA is TGTGCCAGCAGCTCGGGGGACAGATACTATGGCTACACCTTC. Looking up the rest from reference TRBV7-3 and TRBJ1-2 gives the full variable domain: GAGVSQTPSNKVTEKGKYVELRCDPISGHTALYWYRQSLGQGPEFLIYFQGTGAADDSGLPNDRFFAVRPEGSVSTLKIQRTERGDSAVYLCASSSGDRYYGYTFGSGTRLTVV.

This clonotype showed up many times. This chain connects TRBV19 to TRBJ2-1; perhaps TRBD2 as D (6 bases). V lost 3 bases to trimming and J lost 5 bases, with 17 bases between them. Germline V lookup: CDR1 LNHDA, CDR2 SQIVND (reference sequence). CDR3 length: 16 residues. CDR3 DNA: TGTGCCAGTAGTATCGCGGGGCGCGGAGGGGACAATGAGCAGTTCTTC. As protein: CASSIAGRGGDNEQFF.

This clonotype was seen many times. The V gene is TRBV7-9, the J gene TRBJ2-7; D is undetermined. V dropped 1 base and J dropped 7 bases, with 11 bases sitting between them. The CDR3 runs 13 residues. Germline V lookup: CDR1 SEHNR, CDR2 FQNEAQ (reference sequence). This CDR3 reads CASSLDRTPEQYF. Here the CDR3 DNA reads TGTGCCAGCAGCTTAGATCGGACCCCAGAGCAGTACTTC.

The chain uses TRBV6-2 or TRBV6-3 and TRBJ1-5; TRBD1 is a possible D gene (5 bases). Trimming cost V 5 bases and J 6 bases, with 14 bases left between them. The germline gives CDR1 MNHEY, CDR2 SVGEGT. There are 14 residues in the CDR3. CDR3 in amino acids: CASSTGRFRQPQHF. DNA of the CDR3: TGTGCCAGCAGTACAGGACGTTTCCGTCAGCCCCAGCATTTT.

This clonotype was counted only a few times. V usage is TRBV2 and J usage is TRBJ1-1; maybe TRBD1 (5 bases). Germline V gene lookup returns CDR1 SNHLY and CDR2 FYNNEI. The CDR3 runs 12 residues. Deletions cut 8 bases from V and 3 bases from J, with 10 bases between. This CDR3 reads CASGWGDTEAFF. DNA of the CDR3: TGTGCCAGCGGGTGGGGGGACACTGAAGCTTTCTTT.